This entry concerns a single T cell receptor (beta chain). Its target is unknown. Primed by a sample-barcoded 5' primer and a J-beta primer mix, a second PCR proceeded for 7 to 11 cycles. The authors tagged each cDNA molecule using a template-switch adaptor with 12 random nucleotides. TCRdb re-called the 5' RACE reads through MiXCR, storing one row per CDR3 protein. The data show 1.5 million to 2 million distinct CDR3 sequences, with about two fifths seen just once and under 25% held by the top ten. The sample is drawn from a study of blood T cells in healthy people across ages. V shed 4 bases and J shed 11 bases, with 15 bases lying between them. This CDR3 has 14 amino acids. Germline CDR1 reads WSHSY; CDR2 reads SAAADI. Study-wide findings and caveats: Possibly, changes in expanded clonotypes were confounded because donor CMV status was unknown.

The V call is TRBV10-2, the J call TRBJ1-6; D is ambiguous. The sequence was collected from a human donor in good health. Sequencing input: blood. CDR3 loop: CASSAELGSAPLHF. The CDR3 DNA reads as TGCGCCAGCAGTGCAGAATTGGGGAGCGCACCCCTCCACTTT.